These 13 T cell receptor beta chains were all obtained from the same sample, sequenced in a study of blood T cell repertoires in COVID-19. The data were produced by immunoSEQ multiplex PCR, yet TCRdb's version contains in-frame clones alone and is incomplete. The sample has about 280,000 clones; approximately 88% are singletons. The sequenced material came from PBMCs or T cells enriched from blood (not recorded which). The receptors stem from a woman aged 25 to 39 who had recovered from COVID-19.

The gene calls are TRBV10-2 and TRBJ1-6, with TRBD1 identical over 9 bases. Per germline, CDR1 WSHSY and CDR2 SAAADI. The CDR3 is 15 amino acids. Losses at the gene ends were 0 bases for V and 8 bases for J; bases not matched to a gene: 2. In nucleotides, the CDR3 is TGCGCCAGCAGTGAGTCGACAGGGGGTGATTCACCCCTCCACTTT. As protein: CASSESTGGDSPLHF.

This chain links TRBV7-2 with TRBJ2-5; 7 bases map to TRBD2. CDR3 length equals 16 residues. Germline loops: CDR1 SGHTA, CDR2 FQGNSA. J was trimmed by 4 bases and V by 5 bases; bases with no gene match: 13. Here the CDR3 reads CASSPDSPGGGETQYF. CDR3 nucleotide sequence: TGTGCCAGCAGCCCCGATTCCCCGGGGGGAGGAGAGACCCAGTACTTC.

The chain has TRBV7-3 and TRBJ2-3; 12 nucleotides align to TRBD2. The J segment lost 4 bases and the V segment lost 1 base, leaving 9 bases of the junction unmatched. Germline CDR1 reads SGHTA; CDR2 reads FQGTGA. The CDR3 spans 18 residues. Here the CDR3 DNA reads TGTGCCAGCAGCTTAATTGCTAGCGGGAGGGCCAATTCAGATACGCAGTATTTT. This codes for CASSLIASGRANSDTQYF.

The chain couples TRBV28 to TRBJ1-2; D unclear. Trimming shortened V by 6 bases and J by 5 bases, and 13 bases separated the two germline ends. The germline CDR1 and CDR2 sequences are MDHEN and SYDVKM. The CDR3 is made up of 13 amino acids. As DNA, the CDR3 is TGTGCCAGCAGCCCCCCCCTCCCGTATGGCTACACCTTC. As protein: CASSPPLPYGYTF.

Turning to this clone: This sample includes further DNA sequences coding for the same CDR3. This chain uses TRBV18 with TRBJ1-2; tentative D call: TRBD1 (5 bases). CDR3 length: 14 residues. The germline V gene encodes CDR1 KGHSH and CDR2 LQKENI. The germline V and J ends were trimmed by 0 bases and 4 bases, with 9 bases remaining between them. The DNA of the CDR3 is TGTGCCAGCTCACCACCGACAGAAAGCTATGGCTACACCTTC. Its protein product is CASSPPTESYGYTF.

The chain combines TRBV28 with TRBJ1-4; D unclear. CDR1 and CDR2 (germline): MDHEN, SYDVKM. V was shortened by 6 bases and J by 0 bases, with 5 bases between the two germline ends. This CDR3 region has 13 residues. In DNA form, the CDR3 reads TGTGCCAGCAGAATCGCAACTAATGAAAAACTGTTTTTT. Encoded protein: CASRIATNEKLFF.

The chain joins TRBV11-2 to TRBJ1-4; 9 nucleotides agree with TRBD1. The CDR3 loop spans 15 amino acids. V dropped 4 bases and J dropped 7; count of bases not matched to a gene: 7. Germline V gene sequence: CDR1 SGHAT, CDR2 FQNNGV. CDR3 nucleotide sequence: TGTGCCAGCAGCTACGTGACAGGGGGGGGTGAAAAACTGTTTTTT. Translated, it gives CASSYVTGGGEKLFF.

This clone was counted a single time. DNA of the CDR3: TGTGCCAGTAGTATAGATCCCAGGACACCGGGTGAAAAACTGTTTTTT. Translation: CASSIDPRTPGEKLFF. The chain recombines TRBV19 with TRBJ1-4; D is possibly TRBD1 (5 bases). Trimming took 0 bases from V and 7 from J, leaving 15 bases between them. Germline CDR1 reads LNHDA; CDR2 reads SQIVND (reference sequence). The CDR3 covers 16 residues.

The CDR3 nucleotides are TGTGCCACCGAGGGACAGGGCGGCTACGAGCAGTACTTC. Translating it yields CATEGQGGYEQYF. The chain couples TRBV24-1 to TRBJ2-7; 9 positions match TRBD1. The V segment lost 9 bases and the J segment 3 bases; nucleotides outside the gene matches: 5. The germline CDR1 and CDR2 sequences are KGHDR and SFDVKD. This CDR3 has 13 amino acids.

This sequence joins TRBV2 and TRBJ1-2; TRBD1 agrees at 9 bases. The V and J ends lost 6 bases and 4 bases, in that order; junction bases with no gene match: 12. The CDR3 runs 16 residues. Per the germline V gene, CDR1 is SNHLY and CDR2 is FYNNEI. The CDR3 spells CASSEIQGAQSYGYTF. CDR3 coding DNA: TGTGCCAGCAGCGAGATACAGGGGGCGCAGAGCTATGGCTACACCTTC.

The CDR3 sequence: CASSFRGPITEAFF. CDR3 nucleotides: TGTGCCAGCAGCTTCAGGGGTCCCATCACTGAAGCTTTCTTT. The J gene is TRBJ1-1, the V gene TRBV2, with a possible D match to TRBD1 (6 bases). Germline CDR1 and CDR2: SNHLY and FYNNEI. The V and J ends lost 6 bases and 4 bases respectively, with 15 bases between them. CDR3 length: 14 amino acids.

The gene calls are TRBV5-1 and TRBJ1-1; possible D gene TRBD1, 5 bases. The germline CDR1 and CDR2 sequences are SGHRS and YFSETQ. Trimming left V 1 base short and J 4 bases short, with 11 bases between. The CDR3 spans 14 residues. The CDR3 reads CASSLIDSSTEAFF. CDR3 in DNA: TGCGCCAGCAGCTTGATCGACAGTTCCACTGAAGCTTTCTTT.

This clone has a single count. The rearrangement joins TRBV19 to TRBJ2-7; possibly TRBD1 for D (7 bases). Germline loops: CDR1 LNHDA, CDR2 SQIVND (reference sequence). The CDR3 is 15 amino acids. V was pared by 1 base and J by 3 bases, with 13 bases between. CDR3 in DNA: TGTGCCAGTAGTATAGGGGACAGCGGGTACTACGAGCAGTACTTC. This translates into CASSIGDSGYYEQYF.